Listed below are T cell receptor beta chains from one sample, sequenced in a study of Graves' ophthalmopathy and Graves' hyperthyroidism. TCRdb reprocessed the multiplex PCR reads with MiXCR, giving one entry per CDR3 protein. The repertoire holds a few hundred thousand distinct CDR3 sequences, with 18% as singletons. The sample was peripheral blood. The receptor set was obtained from a young woman with Graves' ophthalmopathy. Both conserved end residues are part of each CDR3. The D gene is left open where the match is weak. Expanded clones get a size class; other rows say once, few or many, or leave the size out.

>.|TRBJ1-5|TRBV19|many
CASRILHGLQPQHF
TGTGCCAGCCGGATTCTTCATGGACTACAGCCCCAGCATTTT
>.|TRBJ1-1|TRBV7-2|.
CASSLERLATEAFF
TGTGCCAGCAGCTTAGAACGGCTGGCCACTGAAGCTTTCTTT
>TRBD1|TRBJ1-5|TRBV28|many
CASSPDRVGSNQPQHF
TGTGCCAGCAGCCCGGACAGGGTTGGAAGCAATCAGCCCCAGCATTTT
>TRBD1|TRBJ2-5|TRBV27|many
CASSFGTEVQETQYF
TGTGCCAGCAGTTTCGGGACAGAGGTACAAGAGACCCAGTACTTC
>TRBD1|TRBJ2-5|TRBV18|many
CASSPGTGQSETQYF
TGTGCCAGCTCACCAGGGACAGGTCAGTCGGAGACCCAGTACTTC
>TRBD2|TRBJ2-5|TRBV3-1|.
CASSPGERLARKETQYF
TGTGCCAGCAGCCCTGGGGAGAGACTAGCGAGGAAAGAGACCCAGTACTTC
>.|TRBJ2-7|TRBV2|.
CASSEIPLRDYEQYF
TGTGCCAGCAGTGAAATCCCCCTCCGCGACTACGAGCAGTACTTC
>.|TRBJ2-7|TRBV20-1|many
CSARGVGLGYEQYF
TGCAGTGCTAGAGGGGTGGGCCTGGGGTACGAGCAGTACTTC
>TRBD1|TRBJ1-5|TRBV6-5|.
CASSYSAGGSNQPQHF
TGTGCCAGCAGTTACTCGGCAGGGGGCAGCAATCAGCCCCAGCATTTT
>TRBD2|TRBJ2-6|TRBV11-2|many
CASSLERLAGVGANVLTF
TGTGCCAGCAGCTTAGAAAGACTAGCGGGAGTTGGGGCCAACGTCCTGACTTTC
>.|TRBJ1-6|TRBV6-4|many
CASSVEAGYNSPLHF
TGTGCCAGCAGTGTAGAGGCCGGCTATAATTCACCCCTCCACTTT
>.|TRBJ1-1|TRBV12-3/TRBV12-4|many
CASSPDTLNTEAFF
TGTGCCAGCAGTCCTGACACCTTGAACACTGAAGCTTTCTTT
>.|TRBJ1-5|TRBV6-1|.
CASSSQMAQPQHF
TGTGCCAGCAGCTCTCAAATGGCTCAGCCCCAGCATTTT
>.|TRBJ1-1|TRBV18|.
CASSPSDRNTEAFF
TGTGCCAGCTCACCATCCGATAGGAACACTGAAGCTTTCTTT
>TRBD1|TRBJ2-2|TRBV29-1|many
CSVDVGDRGNTGELFF
TGCAGCGTTGATGTAGGGGACAGGGGTAACACCGGGGAGCTGTTTTTT
>.|TRBJ2-7|TRBV2|once
CASSEVPGSSYEQYF
TGTGCCAGCAGTGAAGTGCCGGGGAGCTCCTACGAGCAGTACTTC
>.|TRBJ1-1|TRBV6-2/TRBV6-3|.
CASAYGRSGTEAFF
TGTGCCAGTGCCTACGGTCGCTCTGGAACTGAAGCTTTCTTT
>TRBD1|TRBJ2-7|TRBV6-1|.
CASSPRDRWNEQYF
TGTGCCAGCAGCCCCCGGGACAGGTGGAACGAGCAGTACTTC
>.|TRBJ2-7|TRBV2|many
CASIGASSYEQYF
TGTGCCAGCATCGGGGCTAGCTCCTACGAGCAGTACTTC
>.|TRBJ2-4|TRBV20-1|many
CSARSLAKNIQYF
TGCAGTGCTAGAAGCCTAGCCAAAAACATTCAGTACTTC
>.|TRBJ2-5|TRBV5-1|many
CASSAPRVEETQYF
TGCGCCAGCAGCGCACCCAGGGTGGAAGAGACCCAGTACTTC
>.|TRBJ1-2|TRBV30|few
CAWSGLAVNYGYTF
TGTGCCTGGAGTGGGTTGGCGGTTAACTATGGCTACACCTTC
>.|TRBJ2-7|TRBV7-3|many
CASSLTLEIGSYEQYF
TGTGCCAGCAGCTTAACGCTAGAGATAGGCTCCTACGAGCAGTACTTC
>TRBD2|TRBJ2-7|TRBV20-1|.
CSASGKGYEQYF
TGCAGTGCGAGCGGGAAGGGCTACGAGCAGTACTTC
>.|TRBJ2-5|TRBV10-1|many
CASSESGVPAQYF
TGCGCCAGCAGTGAGTCCGGGGTTCCGGCCCAGTACTTC
>TRBD2|TRBJ2-3|TRBV11-2|many
CASSPALAGGPPEYF
TGTGCCAGCAGCCCAGCCCTGGCGGGGGGCCCCCCAGAGTATTTT